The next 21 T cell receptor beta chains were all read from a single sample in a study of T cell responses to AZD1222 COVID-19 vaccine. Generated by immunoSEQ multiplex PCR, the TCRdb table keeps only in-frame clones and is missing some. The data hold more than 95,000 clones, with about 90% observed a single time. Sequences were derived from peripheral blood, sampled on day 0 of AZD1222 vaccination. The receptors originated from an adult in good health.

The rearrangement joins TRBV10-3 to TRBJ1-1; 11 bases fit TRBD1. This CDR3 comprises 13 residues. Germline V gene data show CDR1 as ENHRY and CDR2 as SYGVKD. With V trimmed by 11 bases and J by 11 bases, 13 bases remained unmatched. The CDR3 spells CAVRTGGAFFAFF. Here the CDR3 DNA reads TGTGCCGTGCGGACAGGGGGCGCGTTCTTCGCTTTCTTT.

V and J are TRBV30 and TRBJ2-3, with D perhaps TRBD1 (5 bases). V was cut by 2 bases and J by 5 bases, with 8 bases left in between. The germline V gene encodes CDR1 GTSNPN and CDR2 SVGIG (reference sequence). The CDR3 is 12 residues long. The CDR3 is CAWSKGLDTQYF. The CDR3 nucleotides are TGTGCCTGGAGTAAGGGGTTAGATACGCAGTATTTT.

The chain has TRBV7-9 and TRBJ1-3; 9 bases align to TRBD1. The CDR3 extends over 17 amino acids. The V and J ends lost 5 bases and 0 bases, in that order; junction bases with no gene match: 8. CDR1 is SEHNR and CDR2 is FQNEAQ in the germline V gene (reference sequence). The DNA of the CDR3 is TGTGCCAGCAGCCCTCGGACAGGGGCAGGCTCTGGAAACACCATATATTTT. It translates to CASSPRTGAGSGNTIYF.

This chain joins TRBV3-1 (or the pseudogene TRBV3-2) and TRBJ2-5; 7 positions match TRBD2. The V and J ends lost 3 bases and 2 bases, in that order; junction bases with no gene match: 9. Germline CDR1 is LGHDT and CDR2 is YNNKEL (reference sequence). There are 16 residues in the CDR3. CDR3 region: CASSHYQLALQETQYF. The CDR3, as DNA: TGTGCCAGCAGCCACTACCAACTAGCGTTACAAGAGACCCAGTACTTC.

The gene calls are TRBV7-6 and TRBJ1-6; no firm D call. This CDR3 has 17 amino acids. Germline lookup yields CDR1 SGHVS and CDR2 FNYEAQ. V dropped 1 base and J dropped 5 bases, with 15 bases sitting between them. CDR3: CASSLGVGDTNNSPLHF. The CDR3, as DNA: TGTGCCAGCAGCTTAGGAGTGGGCGACACCAATAATTCACCCCTCCACTTT.

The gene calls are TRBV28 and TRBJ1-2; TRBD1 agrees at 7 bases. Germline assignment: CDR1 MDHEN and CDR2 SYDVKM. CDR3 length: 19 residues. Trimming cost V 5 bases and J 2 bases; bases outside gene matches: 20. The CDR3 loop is CASSPRGYRGLNPNYGYTF. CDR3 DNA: TGTGCCAGCAGTCCGCGTGGTTACAGGGGATTAAACCCGAACTATGGCTACACCTTC.

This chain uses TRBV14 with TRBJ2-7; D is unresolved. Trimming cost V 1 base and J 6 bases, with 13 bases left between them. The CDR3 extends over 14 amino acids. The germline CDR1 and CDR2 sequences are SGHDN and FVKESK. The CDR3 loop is CASSQVNLRSEQYF. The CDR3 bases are TGTGCCAGCAGCCAAGTAAATCTGAGATCCGAGCAGTACTTC.

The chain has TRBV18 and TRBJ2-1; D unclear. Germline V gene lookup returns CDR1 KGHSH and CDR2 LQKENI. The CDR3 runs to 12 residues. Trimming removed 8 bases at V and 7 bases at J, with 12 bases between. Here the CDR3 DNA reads TGTGCCAGCCGGCTTTTAGGGAATGAGCAGTTCTTC. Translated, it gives CASRLLGNEQFF.

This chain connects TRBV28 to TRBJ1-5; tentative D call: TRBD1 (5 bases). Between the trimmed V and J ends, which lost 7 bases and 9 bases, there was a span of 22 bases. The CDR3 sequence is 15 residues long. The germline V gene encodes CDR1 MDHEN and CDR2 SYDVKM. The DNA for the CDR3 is TGTGCCAGCACCGTAGGCAGGGTGTCCTTAGGGCCCCAGCATTTT. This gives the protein CASTVGRVSLGPQHF.

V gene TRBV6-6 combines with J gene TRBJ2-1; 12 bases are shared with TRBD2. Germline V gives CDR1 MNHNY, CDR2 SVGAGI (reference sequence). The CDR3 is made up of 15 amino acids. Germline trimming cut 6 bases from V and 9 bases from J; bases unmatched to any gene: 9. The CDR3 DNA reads TGTGCCAGCAGCCGCCTAGCGGGAGGGCCGAGTGAGCAGTTCTTC. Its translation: CASSRLAGGPSEQFF.

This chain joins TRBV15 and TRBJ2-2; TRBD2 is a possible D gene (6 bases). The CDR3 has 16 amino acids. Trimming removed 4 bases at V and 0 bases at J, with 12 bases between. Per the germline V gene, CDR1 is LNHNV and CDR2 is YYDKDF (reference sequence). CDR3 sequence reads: CATSTLGLTNTGELFF. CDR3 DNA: TGTGCCACCAGCACCTTGGGACTGACGAACACCGGGGAGCTGTTTTTT. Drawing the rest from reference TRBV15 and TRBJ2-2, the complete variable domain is DAMVIQNPRYQVTQFGKPVTLSCSQTLNHNVMYWYQQKSSQAPKLLFHYYDKDFNNEADTPDNFQSRRPNTSFCFLDIRSPGLGDTAMYLCATSTLGLTNTGELFFGEGSRLTVL.

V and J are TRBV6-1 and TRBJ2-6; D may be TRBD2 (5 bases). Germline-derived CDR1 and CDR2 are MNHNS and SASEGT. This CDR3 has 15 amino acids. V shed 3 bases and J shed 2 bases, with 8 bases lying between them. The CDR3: CASSDPGTGANVLTF. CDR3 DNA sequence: TGTGCCAGCAGTGACCCCGGGACTGGGGCCAACGTCCTGACTTTC.

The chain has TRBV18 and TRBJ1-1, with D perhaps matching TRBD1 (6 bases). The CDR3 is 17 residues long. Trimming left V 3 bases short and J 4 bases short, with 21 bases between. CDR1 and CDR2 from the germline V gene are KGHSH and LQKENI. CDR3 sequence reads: CASSPSLTRGGGTEAFF. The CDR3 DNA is TGTGCCAGCTCACCTTCTCTTACTAGGGGAGGGGGCACTGAAGCTTTCTTT.

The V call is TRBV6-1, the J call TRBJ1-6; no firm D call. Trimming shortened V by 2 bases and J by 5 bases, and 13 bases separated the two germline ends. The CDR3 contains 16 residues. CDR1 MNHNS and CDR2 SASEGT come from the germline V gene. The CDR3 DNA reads TGTGCCAGCAGTGAATATGGCTTCCCCAATAATTCACCCCTCCACTTT. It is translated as CASSEYGFPNNSPLHF.

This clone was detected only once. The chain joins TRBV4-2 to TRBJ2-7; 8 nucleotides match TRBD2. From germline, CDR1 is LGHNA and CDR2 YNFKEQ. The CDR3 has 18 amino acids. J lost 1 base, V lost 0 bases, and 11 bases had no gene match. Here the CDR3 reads CASSQETLSSGFSYEQYF. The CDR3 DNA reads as TGTGCCAGCAGCCAAGAGACCTTATCTAGCGGGTTTTCCTACGAGCAGTACTTC.

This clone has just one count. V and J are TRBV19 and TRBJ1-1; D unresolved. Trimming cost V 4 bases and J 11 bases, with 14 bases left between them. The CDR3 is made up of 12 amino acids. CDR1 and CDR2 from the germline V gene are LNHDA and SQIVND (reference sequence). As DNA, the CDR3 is TGTGCCAGTAGTAGTGACCTAGGCCGGGCTTTCTTT. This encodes CASSSDLGRAFF.

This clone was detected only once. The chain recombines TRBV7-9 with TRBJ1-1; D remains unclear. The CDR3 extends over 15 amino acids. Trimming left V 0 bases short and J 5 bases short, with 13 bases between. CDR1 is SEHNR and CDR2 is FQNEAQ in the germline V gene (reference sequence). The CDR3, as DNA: TGTGCCAGCAGCTTAGCAACACGGGGTGGTACTGAAGCTTTCTTT. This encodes CASSLATRGGTEAFF.

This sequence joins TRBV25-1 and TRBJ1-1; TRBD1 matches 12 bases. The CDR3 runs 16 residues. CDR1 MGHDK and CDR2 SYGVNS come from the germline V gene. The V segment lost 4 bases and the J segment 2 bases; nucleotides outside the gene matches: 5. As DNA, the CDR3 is TGTGCCAGCAGTGCCGGGGACAGGGGGCTAAACACTGAAGCTTTCTTT. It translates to CASSAGDRGLNTEAFF.

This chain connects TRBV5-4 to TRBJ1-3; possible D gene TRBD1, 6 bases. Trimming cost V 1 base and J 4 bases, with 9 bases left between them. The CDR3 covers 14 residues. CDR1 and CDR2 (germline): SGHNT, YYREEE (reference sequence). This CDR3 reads CASSLSGVGNTIYF. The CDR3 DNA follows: TGTGCCAGCAGCTTGTCAGGGGTCGGAAACACCATATATTTT.

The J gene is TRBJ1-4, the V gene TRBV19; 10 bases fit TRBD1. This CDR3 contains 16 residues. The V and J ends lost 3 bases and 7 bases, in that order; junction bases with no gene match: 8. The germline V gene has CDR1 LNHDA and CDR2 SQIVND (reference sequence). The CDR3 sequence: CASSIVPGQGSEKLFF. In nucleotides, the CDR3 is TGTGCCAGTAGTATCGTACCGGGACAGGGGAGTGAAAAACTGTTTTTT.

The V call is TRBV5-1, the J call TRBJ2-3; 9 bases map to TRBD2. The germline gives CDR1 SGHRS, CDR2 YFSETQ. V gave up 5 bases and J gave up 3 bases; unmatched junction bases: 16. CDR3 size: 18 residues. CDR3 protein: CASSHGAFSGGGTDTQYF. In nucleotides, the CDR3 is TGCGCCAGCAGTCATGGGGCGTTTAGCGGGGGAGGTACAGATACGCAGTATTTT. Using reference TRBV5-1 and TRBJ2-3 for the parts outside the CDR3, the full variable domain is KAGVTQTPRYLIKTRGQQVTLSCSPISGHRSVSWYQQTPGQGLQFLFEYFSETQRNKGNFPGRFSGRQFSNSRSEMNVSTLELGDSALYLCASSHGAFSGGGTDTQYFGPGTRLTVL.